This T cell receptor (beta chain) is drawn from a study of blood T cells in healthy people across ages. This CDR3 has 13 amino acids. V was pared by 8 bases and J by 5 bases, with 15 bases between. Regarding the study as a whole: Expanded clonotype shifts may have been confounded, as the donors had an unknown CMV status.

A J-beta primer mix and a sample-barcoded 5' primer were used in a second PCR of roughly 6 to 12 cycles. A single record per CDR3 protein comes from TCRdb applying MiXCR to the 5' RACE reads. The sample consists of roughly 800,000 distinct CDR3 sequences, roughly 50% of them appearing once. About this clonotype: Its antigen is unidentified.

The donors, all healthy, were Caucasians living in Russia, aged roughly 6 to 95. The chain employs TRBV12-3 or TRBV12-4 and TRBJ1-1; maybe TRBD1 (6 bases). Material: blood. The TCR comes from a man in his thirties or forties in good health. The CDR3 spells CASRNRVATEAFF. CDR3 nucleotides: TGTGCCAGCCGGAACAGGGTGGCGACTGAAGCTTTCTTT.